This passage covers 3 T cell receptor beta chains from one sample sequenced in a study of T-cell reconstitution after alpha-beta-depleted transplantation in children. Unique molecular identifiers were used to barcode this TCRbeta library. Via MiXCR, TCRdb re-called the PCR reads, giving one row per CDR3 protein. The table records fewer than 250,000 distinct CDR3 sequences, around a sixth of them present only once. The source material was PBMCs, mostly from graft donor cells, sampled 360 days after TCRalphabeta/CD19-depleted stem cell transplant. The receptors come from a male patient aged 2 to 9 who had a stem cell transplant for acute lymphoblastic leukemia, so the T cells may come from the graft donor.

This chain joins TRBV27 and TRBJ2-1; the match to TRBD2 covers 7 bases. V dropped 8 bases and J dropped 8; count of bases not matched to a gene: 3. CDR1 is MNHEY, CDR2 SMNVEV, per germline (reference sequence). This CDR3 region has 11 residues. The CDR3 loop reads CASGRGDEQFF. The CDR3 DNA reads TGTGCCAGCGGACGGGGGGATGAGCAGTTCTTC.

In its sample, this clonotype was seen a few times. The chain joins TRBV12-3 or TRBV12-4 to TRBJ1-6; D remains unclear. Trimming removed 10 bases from V and 9 bases from J, with 16 bases in between. The CDR3 covers 13 residues. This CDR3 is CATAIGLGSPLHF. The DNA for the CDR3 is TGTGCCACCGCCATCGGACTTGGTTCACCCCTCCACTTT.

V usage is TRBV12-3 or TRBV12-4 and J usage is TRBJ1-2, with 10 nucleotides matching TRBD1. The CDR3 extends over 15 amino acids. After removal of 5 bases from V and 5 bases from J, the junction contained 8 bases not matched to a gene. In DNA, the CDR3 is TGTGCCAGCAGTCCAATGACAGGGGGCAGGTATGGCTACACCTTC. Residues: CASSPMTGGRYGYTF.